These 3 T cell receptor beta chains came from one sample sequenced in a study of shared clonotypes between healthy human individuals. Sequencing used immunoSEQ multiplex PCR; TCRdb keeps in-frame clones, though not all of them. Among over 800,000 clones listed, about 91% were seen once. Naive CD8 populations comprised CD45RO-negative cells positively selected for CCR7, excluding terminally differentiated effector memory CD45RA+ cells. Material: naive CD8+ T cells sorted from blood. These receptors were obtained from a man under 40 in good health.

The chain employs TRBV6-1 and TRBJ2-2, with 7 bases identical to TRBD2. CDR1 and CDR2 (germline): MNHNS, SASEGT. J gave up 1 base and V 3 bases, and 5 bases lay outside the gene matches. The CDR3 spans 16 residues. The CDR3 DNA reads as TGTGCCAGCAGTGATTCCAGCGGGGTGAACACCGGGGAGCTGTTTTTT. Its protein is CASSDSSGVNTGELFF.

J is TRBJ1-5 and V is TRBV6-1; D call uncertain. Germline loops: CDR1 MNHNS, CDR2 SASEGT. Trimming removed 5 bases from V and 2 bases from J, with 13 bases in between. The CDR3 covers 15 residues. CDR3 sequence reads: CASSRLKIGNQPQHF. CDR3 sequence (DNA): TGTGCCAGCAGTCGGTTAAAAATAGGCAATCAGCCCCAGCATTTT.

This chain links TRBV6-1 with TRBJ2-7, with D possibly TRBD2 on 5 matching bases. Germline CDR1 MNHNS, CDR2 SASEGT. The V end lost 2 bases, the J end lost 3 bases, and 17 bases lay between the germline ends. The CDR3 totals 16 residues. The DNA of the CDR3 is TGTGCCAGCAGTGAAATAGCGTCTCGGAATCTCTACGAGCAGTACTTC. This translates into CASSEIASRNLYEQYF.